Presented here are 2 T cell receptor beta chains from one specimen sequenced in a study of human T cells and chemical hapten exposure (dated by TCRdb to the early 2020s). The time point tag for this specimen amounts to: healthy volunteer bleed at 2 weeks. Total RNA was extracted from unfractionated whole blood collected in Tempus Blood RNA tubes. The library came from RACE. These reads were obtained on a NextSeq 500. TCRdb reprocessed the public reads (quality trimming at Q25 with fastp, clone calling with MiXCR) and kept in-frame beta chains. When rows share a CDR3 protein, they turn into one entry using the most common DNA and genes. This sample holds tens of thousands of distinct CDR3 sequences; roughly 8.5% were observed only once. The leading ten clones occupy roughly 3.1% of the sample. The sequenced sample was whole blood. The origin of the receptors is a female donor in good health. Some clones in this sample may be carry-over from other donors' samples.

The rearrangement links TRBV28 to TRBJ1-1, with D possibly matching TRBD1 (5 bases). In germline, CDR1 is MDHEN, CDR2 SYDVKM. The CDR3 is 15 residues long. V was trimmed by 5 bases and J by 4 bases, leaving 17 bases between them. The CDR3 region has the DNA TGTGCCAGCAGTGGGGTTGCGGGGCTCGGCACTGAAGCTTTCTTT. This codes for CASSGVAGLGTEAFF.

The chain joins TRBV7-2 to TRBJ2-5; 9 bases agree with TRBD2. CDR3 size: 15 residues. Looked up from germline, CDR1 is SGHTA and CDR2 is FQGNSA. V shed 5 bases and J 3 bases; nucleotides not matched to a gene: 7. The CDR3 DNA reads as TGTGCCAGCAGCGGTGGACTAGCGAGAAAAGAGACCCAGTACTTC. Amino acid sequence: CASSGGLARKETQYF.